This T cell receptor (beta chain) originates from a study of blood T cell repertoires in COVID-19. Overall study: PBMCs, B-cell-depleted T cells, or T cells were the source of the cDNA or gDNA that made up the material.

The method was immunoSEQ multiplex PCR; TCRdb's version includes in-frame clones alone and lacks a portion of them. The sample lists about 23,000 clones, 80% to 90% occurring once. The V gene lost 4 bases and the J gene lost 4 bases, with 11 bases spanning the gap. This CDR3 contains 14 residues. Germline CDR1 and CDR2: SGHNT and YENEEA. This chain uses TRBV11-3 with TRBJ2-1, with a possible D match to TRBD1 (5 bases). This sequence was found in a man between 70 and 80 years old in a cohort sampled during active COVID-19. The sample taken for sequencing was peripheral blood. For the CDR3, the DNA is TGTGCCAGCAGCTCGCAGGGATTGTACAATGAGCAGTTCTTC. This sequence encodes CASSSQGLYNEQFF.